This TCR beta chain was captured in a study of early T cells in non-severe SARS-CoV-2 infection. Germline CDR1 LNHDA, CDR2 SQIVND (reference sequence). The CDR3 sequence is 17 residues long. V was trimmed by 6 bases and J by 5 bases, leaving 23 bases between them. This clonotype was counted ten times or more. TCRdb recomputed calls from the 5' RACE reads with MiXCR, one row per CDR3 protein. This sample has tens of thousands of distinct CDR3 sequences; 5.5% to 7% occur once, and the top ten carry about 3%. This chain uses TRBV19 with TRBJ1-5; maybe TRBD1 (5 bases). The sequencing here drew on whole blood, taken at baseline. This receptor was taken from an adult who was a healthcare worker with PCR-confirmed SARS-CoV-2 infection or an uninfected control (not recorded which). CDR3 amino acids: CASRRAPGTDRYQPQHF. CDR3 DNA sequence: TGTGCCAGTAGGCGTGCTCCCGGGACGGACCGCTATCAGCCCCAGCATTTT.